These 24 T cell receptor beta chains were all obtained from the same sample, sequenced in a study of OX40 agonist ivuxolimab in advanced cancers. The assay was immunoSEQ multiplex PCR, and TCRdb's table has in-frame clones only and misses some. The sample has fewer than 35,000 clones; roughly 76% are singletons. Sequencing used CD4+ or CD8+ T cells sorted from blood, obtained in a trial of the OX40 agonist ivuxolimab. Source of these receptors: an adult with an advanced solid tumor such as melanoma, head and neck, liver or kidney cancer.

The chain carries TRBV28 and TRBJ1-5; D not certain. The V gene lost 6 bases and the J gene lost 5 bases, with 5 bases spanning the gap. The germline CDR1 and CDR2 sequences are MDHEN and SYDVKM. The CDR3 is made up of 11 amino acids. The chain's CDR3 is CASSPDQPQHF. The CDR3 coding sequence is TGTGCCAGCAGCCCAGATCAGCCCCAGCATTTT.

In this sample, this clone turned up once. The V call is TRBV13, the J call TRBJ2-2; 9 bases line up with TRBD2. Per germline, CDR1 PRHDT and CDR2 FYEKMQ (reference sequence). V gave up 4 bases and J gave up 2 bases; unmatched junction bases: 5. The CDR3 runs 16 residues. Here the CDR3 reads CASSSERGANTGELFF. In nucleotides, the CDR3 is TGTGCCAGCAGCTCCGAGCGGGGGGCCAACACCGGGGAGCTGTTTTTT.

V and J are TRBV19 and TRBJ2-2; 7 bases match TRBD1. The CDR3 contains 15 residues. Germline V lookup: CDR1 LNHDA, CDR2 SQIVND (reference sequence). Trimming removed 6 bases from V and 0 bases from J; junction bases left unmatched: 4. The DNA of the CDR3 is TGTGCCAGTAGATTAGGGGGCGCGAACACCGGGGAGCTGTTTTTT. Translated, it gives CASRLGGANTGELFF. Full variable domain (missing parts from reference TRBV19 and TRBJ2-2): DGGITQSPKYLFRKEGQNVTLSCEQNLNHDAMYWYRQDPGQGLRLIYYSQIVNDFQKGDIAEGYSVSREKKESFPLTVTSAQKNPTAFYLCASRLGGANTGELFFGEGSRLTVL.

The chain links TRBV14 to TRBJ2-5; tentative D call: TRBD2 (5 bases). The J call is in doubt because the DNA end fits TRBJ2-7 better. Germline CDR1 SGHDN, CDR2 FVKESK. The CDR3 is 12 residues long. Here the CDR3 reads CASSQQRYEQYF. CDR3 bases: TGTGCCAGCAGCCAACAGCGGTACGAGCAGTACTTC.

This chain uses TRBV7-2 with TRBJ2-7; D call uncertain. The germline gives CDR1 SGHTA, CDR2 FQGNSA. CDR3 length: 12 amino acids. V was clipped by 2 bases and J by 3 bases, with 5 bases between them. Here the CDR3 reads CASSLIYYEQYF. In DNA form, the CDR3 reads TGTGCCAGCAGCTTAATTTACTACGAGCAGTACTTC.

This chain links TRBV5-1 with TRBJ1-4; D is uncertain. V was cut by 4 bases and J by 5 bases, with 15 bases left in between. Germline CDR1 and CDR2: SGHRS and YFSETQ. The CDR3 extends over 15 amino acids. The CDR3 DNA sequence: TGCGCCAGCAGCCGTACTAGGACGGCGAATGAAAAACTGTTTTTT. It yields the protein CASSRTRTANEKLFF.

The chain recombines TRBV5-4 with TRBJ1-2; D not certain. This CDR3 comprises 13 residues. CDR1 and CDR2 from the germline V gene are SGHNT and YYREEE (reference sequence). Between the trimmed V and J ends, which lost 3 bases and 4 bases, there was a span of 10 bases. CDR3 DNA: TGTGCCAGCAGCTCCGCACGTGGCTATGGCTACACCTTC. This translates into CASSSARGYGYTF.

The chain has TRBV23-1 and TRBJ1-3; D is unclear. TRBV23-1 is an ORF; its function is uncertain. Trimming left V 0 bases short and J 5 bases short, with 5 bases between. This CDR3 has 13 residues. CDR3 region: CASSQSIRNTIYF. The CDR3 DNA reads TGCGCCAGCAGTCAATCTATACGAAACACCATATATTTT.

This clone has only one observation. The junction shows a germline mismatch at one end, possibly a read error. The chain joins TRBV7-9 to TRBJ2-2; unclear D gene. The germline CDR1 and CDR2 sequences are SEHNR and FQNEAQ (reference sequence). This CDR3 region has 15 residues. The CDR3 sequence is CASSLVYQNAGELFF. The DNA for the CDR3 is TGTGCCAGCAGCTTAGTGTACCAGAACGCCGGGGAGCTGTTTTTT.

V gene TRBV10-3 combines with J gene TRBJ2-7; perhaps D is TRBD1 or TRBD2 (6 bases each). Germline V gene sequence: CDR1 ENHRY, CDR2 SYGVKD. The CDR3 has 14 residues. V dropped 5 bases and J dropped 4 bases, with 15 bases sitting between them. CDR3 protein: CAISPRGDLYEQYF. The CDR3, as DNA: TGTGCCATCAGTCCAAGGGGGGATCTATACGAGCAGTACTTC.

The rearrangement joins TRBV7-9 to TRBJ1-2; perhaps TRBD1 as D (6 bases). Trimming removed 5 bases from V and 2 bases from J, with 15 bases in between. The CDR3 covers 15 residues. The germline CDR1 and CDR2 sequences are SEHNR and FQNEAQ (reference sequence). The CDR3 region has the DNA TGTGCCAGCAGCCCTAGCCGAGGGGGGAACTATGGCTACACCTTC. The encoded protein is CASSPSRGGNYGYTF.

The J gene is TRBJ2-7, the V gene TRBV27, with D perhaps TRBD1 (6 bases). V shed 8 bases and J shed 2 bases, with 19 bases lying between them. The CDR3 extends over 15 amino acids. The germline CDR1 and CDR2 sequences are MNHEY and SMNVEV (reference sequence). CDR3 residues: CASANRRTATYEQYF. CDR3 nucleotide sequence: TGTGCCAGCGCCAACCGGAGGACAGCTACCTACGAGCAGTACTTC.

The chain has TRBV5-8 and TRBJ2-2; 8 bases fit TRBD1. This CDR3 contains 16 residues. The V gene end was trimmed by 3 bases and the J gene end by 1 base; junction bases not matched to a gene: 5. Germline assignment: CDR1 SGHTS and CDR2 YDEGEE. CDR3: CASSSGQGQNTGELFF. CDR3 coding DNA: TGTGCCAGCAGCTCTGGACAGGGACAGAACACCGGGGAGCTGTTTTTT.

The V call is TRBV28, the J call TRBJ1-1; D is uncertain. This CDR3 has 12 amino acids. V was clipped by 7 bases and J by 0 bases, with 6 bases between them. Per the germline V gene, CDR1 is MDHEN and CDR2 is SYDVKM. The CDR3 DNA is TGTGCCAGCAAAACTCTGAACACTGAAGCTTTCTTT. Translating it yields CASKTLNTEAFF.

This clone is deemed medium-sized. CDR3 in amino acids: CASRRPGPSSYNEQFF. The CDR3 nucleotides are TGCGCCAGCAGAAGACCAGGGCCGAGCTCCTACAATGAGCAGTTCTTC. The chain uses TRBV5-1 and TRBJ2-1, with a weak D call TRBD1 (5 bases). Germline CDR1 and CDR2: SGHRS and YFSETQ. V lost 5 bases and J lost 0, with 15 bases in between. The CDR3 has 16 residues.

J is TRBJ1-4 and V is TRBV4-1, with a possible D match to TRBD1 (5 bases). Germline V gives CDR1 MGHRA, CDR2 YSYEKL. There are 15 residues in the CDR3. V lost 0 bases and J 7 bases, leaving 12 bases between the germline ends. This CDR3 is CASSQEWAQGEKLFF. The CDR3, as DNA: TGCGCCAGCAGCCAAGAATGGGCCCAGGGTGAAAAACTGTTTTTT.

The chain uses TRBV30 and TRBJ1-2; 8 nucleotides line up with TRBD1. Trimming at V came to 2 bases and at J to 1 base, leaving 12 bases not matched to a gene. The germline CDR1 and CDR2 sequences are GTSNPN and SVGIG (reference sequence). The CDR3 consists of 17 residues. In nucleotides, the CDR3 is TGTGCCTGGAGTAGGGGGACAGGACTCAACTTTAACTATGGCTACACCTTC. It codes for CAWSRGTGLNFNYGYTF.

In its sample, this clone was seen a few times. The V gene is TRBV7-2, the J gene TRBJ1-1, with D unclear. Germline loops: CDR1 SGHTA, CDR2 FQGNSA. V was pared by 5 bases and J by 1 base, with 11 bases between. CDR3 length equals 14 residues. The CDR3 DNA follows: TGTGCCAGCAGCGCTTTCGGGAAGAACACTGAAGCTTTCTTT. This gives the protein CASSAFGKNTEAFF.

The V gene is TRBV5-1, the J gene TRBJ2-5; TRBD1 matches 10 bases. Looked up from germline, CDR1 is SGHRS and CDR2 is YFSETQ. The length of the CDR3 is 16 residues. V was clipped by 5 bases and J by 3 bases; unmatched bases: 10. CDR3 sequence: CASRERTGTGEETQYF. Here the CDR3 DNA reads TGCGCCAGCAGAGAGCGTACCGGGACAGGGGAAGAGACCCAGTACTTC. The variable domain in full, completed from reference TRBV5-1 and TRBJ2-5, reads KAGVTQTPRYLIKTRGQQVTLSCSPISGHRSVSWYQQTPGQGLQFLFEYFSETQRNKGNFPGRFSGRQFSNSRSEMNVSTLELGDSALYLCASRERTGTGEETQYFGPGTRLLVL.

V usage is TRBV6-5 and J usage is TRBJ1-2; D gene ambiguous. Germline lookup yields CDR1 MNHEY and CDR2 SVGAGI. This CDR3 is built from 11 residues. The V end lost 1 base, the J end lost 8 bases, and 5 bases lay between the germline ends. Written as DNA, the CDR3 is TGTGCCAGCAGTTACTTGGGAGGCTACACCTTC. It codes for CASSYLGGYTF.

The genes are TRBV18 and TRBJ2-7; D is tentatively TRBD1 or TRBD2 (6 bases each). This CDR3 comprises 12 residues. V lost 3 bases, J lost 7 bases, and 10 bases lay in between. The germline gives CDR1 KGHSH, CDR2 LQKENI. CDR3 protein: CASSPGGGEQYF. CDR3 DNA sequence: TGTGCCAGCTCACCTGGAGGGGGGGAGCAGTACTTC.

The rearrangement joins TRBV7-3 to TRBJ1-1; a possible D gene is TRBD1 (5 bases). CDR3 length: 14 amino acids. V lost 2 bases to trimming and J lost 1 base, with 8 bases between them. CDR1 and CDR2 (germline): SGHTA, FQGTGA. In nucleotides, the CDR3 is TGTGCCAGCAGCTTAGGCGGGACGAACACTGAAGCTTTCTTT. Amino acid sequence: CASSLGGTNTEAFF. The full variable domain, its missing parts supplied by reference TRBV7-3 and TRBJ1-1, is GAGVSQTPSNKVTEKGKYVELRCDPISGHTALYWYRQSLGQGPEFLIYFQGTGAADDSGLPNDRFFAVRPEGSVSTLKIQRTERGDSAVYLCASSLGGTNTEAFFGQGTRLTVV.

V usage is TRBV27 and J usage is TRBJ2-2; D call uncertain. V dropped 2 bases and J dropped 0 bases, with 10 bases sitting between them. The CDR3 length is 16 residues. Germline V gene lookup returns CDR1 MNHEY and CDR2 SMNVEV (reference sequence). This CDR3 is CASSLKPVANTGELFF. The CDR3 DNA follows: TGTGCCAGCAGTTTAAAACCAGTCGCGAACACCGGGGAGCTGTTTTTT.

The gene calls are TRBV28 and TRBJ1-2; 7 bases fit TRBD1. Trimming at V came to 6 bases and at J to 0 bases, leaving 7 bases not matched to a gene. CDR1 is MDHEN, CDR2 SYDVKM, per germline. The CDR3 spans 15 residues. The CDR3 DNA reads TGTGCCAGCAGCGCTACAGGGGTAGCTAACTATGGCTACACCTTC. This sequence encodes CASSATGVANYGYTF.